This T cell receptor (beta chain) comes out of a study of blood T cell repertoires in COVID-19. Study as a whole: Sources were T cells, B-cell-depleted T cells, or PBMCs; the material itself was cDNA or gDNA.

The study drew participants aged roughly 18 to 89 years from about two dozen US areas. The study assigned cohorts using participant-reported clinical history. The protocol was immunoSEQ multiplex PCR, while the TCRdb copy is restricted to in-frame clones and leaves out a portion. This sample carries more than 40,000 clones, more than 85% of them seen once, and the ten largest clones take approximately 3%. This CDR3 contains 14 residues. Germline V lookup: CDR1 SGHDN, CDR2 FVKESK. Trimming took 2 bases from V and 0 from J, leaving 8 bases between them. The sequencing sample was made of PBMCs or T cells enriched from blood (not recorded which). This TCR was recovered from a woman in her 50s who had recovered from COVID-19. The chain carries TRBV14 and TRBJ2-7, with D perhaps TRBD2 (6 bases). The CDR3: CASSQSGVSYEQYF. DNA of the CDR3: TGTGCCAGCAGCCAATCGGGGGTCTCCTACGAGCAGTACTTC.